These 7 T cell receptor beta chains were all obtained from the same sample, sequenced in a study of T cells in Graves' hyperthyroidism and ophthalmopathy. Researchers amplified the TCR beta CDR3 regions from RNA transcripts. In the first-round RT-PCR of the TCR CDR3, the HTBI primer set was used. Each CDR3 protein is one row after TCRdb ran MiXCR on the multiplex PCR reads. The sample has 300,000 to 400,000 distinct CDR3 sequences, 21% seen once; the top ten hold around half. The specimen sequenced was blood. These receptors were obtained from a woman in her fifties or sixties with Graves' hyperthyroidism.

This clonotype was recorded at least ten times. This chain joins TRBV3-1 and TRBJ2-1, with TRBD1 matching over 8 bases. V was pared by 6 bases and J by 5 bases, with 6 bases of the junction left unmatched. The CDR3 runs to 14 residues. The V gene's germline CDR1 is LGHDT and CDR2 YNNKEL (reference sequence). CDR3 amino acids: CASSLQGGNNEQFF. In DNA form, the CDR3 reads TGTGCCAGCAGTCTACAGGGGGGAAACAATGAGCAGTTCTTC.

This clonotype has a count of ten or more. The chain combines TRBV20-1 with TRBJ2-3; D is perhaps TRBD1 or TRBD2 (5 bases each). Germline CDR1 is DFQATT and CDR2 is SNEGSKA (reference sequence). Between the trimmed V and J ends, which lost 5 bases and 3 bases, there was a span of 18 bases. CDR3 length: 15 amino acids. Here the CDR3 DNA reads TGCAGTGCTGGGGGTGCCGGGACGAGTACAGATACGCAGTATTTT. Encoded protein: CSAGGAGTSTDTQYF.

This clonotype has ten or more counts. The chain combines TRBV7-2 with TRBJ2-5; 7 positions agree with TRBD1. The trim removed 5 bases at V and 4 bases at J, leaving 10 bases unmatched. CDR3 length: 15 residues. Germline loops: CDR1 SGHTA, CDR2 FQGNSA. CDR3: CASSTYRDSRETQYF. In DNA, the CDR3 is TGTGCCAGCAGCACATACCGGGACAGCAGAGAGACCCAGTACTTC.

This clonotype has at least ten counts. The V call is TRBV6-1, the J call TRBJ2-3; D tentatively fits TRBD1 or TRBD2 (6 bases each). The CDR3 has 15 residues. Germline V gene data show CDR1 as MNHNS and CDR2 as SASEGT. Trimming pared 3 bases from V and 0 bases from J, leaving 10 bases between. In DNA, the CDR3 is TGTGCCAGCAGTGATATCGGGGGCAGCACAGATACGCAGTATTTT. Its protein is CASSDIGGSTDTQYF.

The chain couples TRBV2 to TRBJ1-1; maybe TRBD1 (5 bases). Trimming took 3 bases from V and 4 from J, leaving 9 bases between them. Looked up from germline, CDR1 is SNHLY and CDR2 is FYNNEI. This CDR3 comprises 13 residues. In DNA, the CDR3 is TGTGCCAGCAGTGATCAGGGAGTCACTGAAGCTTTCTTT. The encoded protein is CASSDQGVTEAFF.

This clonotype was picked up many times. The CDR3 region has the DNA TGTGCCAGCACTACCGCGGACAGGGGGGGGATTTCGTGGGAGACCCAGTACTTC. It encodes CASTTADRGGISWETQYF. V usage is TRBV28 and J usage is TRBJ2-5; 10 bases agree with TRBD1. V was clipped by 7 bases and J by 5 bases; unmatched bases: 19. Germline V lookup: CDR1 MDHEN, CDR2 SYDVKM. CDR3 length: 18 residues.

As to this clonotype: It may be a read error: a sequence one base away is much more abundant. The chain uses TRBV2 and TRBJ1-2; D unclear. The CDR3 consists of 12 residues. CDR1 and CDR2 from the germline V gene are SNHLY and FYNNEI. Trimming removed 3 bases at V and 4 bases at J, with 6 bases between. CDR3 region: CASSDEGYGYTF. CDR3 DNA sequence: TGTGCCAGCAGTGATGAGGGCTATGGCTACACCTTC.